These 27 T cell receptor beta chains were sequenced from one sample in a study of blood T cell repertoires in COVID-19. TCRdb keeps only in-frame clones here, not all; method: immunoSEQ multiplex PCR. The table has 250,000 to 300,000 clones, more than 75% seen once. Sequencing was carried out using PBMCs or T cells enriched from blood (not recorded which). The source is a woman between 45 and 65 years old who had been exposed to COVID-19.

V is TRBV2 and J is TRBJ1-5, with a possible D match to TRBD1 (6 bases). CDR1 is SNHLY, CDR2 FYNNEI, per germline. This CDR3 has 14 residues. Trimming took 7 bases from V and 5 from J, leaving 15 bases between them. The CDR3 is CASKPDRFDQPQHF. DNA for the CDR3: TGTGCCAGCAAACCTGACAGGTTTGATCAGCCCCAGCATTTT.

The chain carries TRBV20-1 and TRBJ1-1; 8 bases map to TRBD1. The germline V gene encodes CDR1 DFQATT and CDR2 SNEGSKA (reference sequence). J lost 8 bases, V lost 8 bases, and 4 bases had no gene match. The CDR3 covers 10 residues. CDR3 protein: CSLDREEAFF. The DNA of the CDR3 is TGCAGTCTGGACAGGGAGGAAGCTTTCTTT.

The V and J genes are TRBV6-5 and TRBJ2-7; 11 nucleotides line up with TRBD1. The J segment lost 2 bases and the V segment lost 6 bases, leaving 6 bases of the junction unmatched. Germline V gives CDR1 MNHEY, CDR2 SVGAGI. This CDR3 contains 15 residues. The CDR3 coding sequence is TGTGCCAGCAGGGGACAGGGGGTCCTAACCTACGAGCAGTACTTC. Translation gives CASRGQGVLTYEQYF.

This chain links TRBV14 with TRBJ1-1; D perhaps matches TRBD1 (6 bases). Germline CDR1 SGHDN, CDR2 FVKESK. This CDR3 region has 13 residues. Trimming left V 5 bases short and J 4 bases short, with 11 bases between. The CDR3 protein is CASSLGGITEAFF. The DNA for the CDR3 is TGTGCCAGCAGCTTAGGGGGAATCACTGAAGCTTTCTTT.

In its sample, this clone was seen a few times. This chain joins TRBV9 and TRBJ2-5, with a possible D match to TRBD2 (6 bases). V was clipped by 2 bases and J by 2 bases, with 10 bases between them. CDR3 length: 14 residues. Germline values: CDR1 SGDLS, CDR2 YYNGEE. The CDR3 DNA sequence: TGTGCCAGCAGCGTCACGGGGGAGCAAGAGACCCAGTACTTC. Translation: CASSVTGEQETQYF.

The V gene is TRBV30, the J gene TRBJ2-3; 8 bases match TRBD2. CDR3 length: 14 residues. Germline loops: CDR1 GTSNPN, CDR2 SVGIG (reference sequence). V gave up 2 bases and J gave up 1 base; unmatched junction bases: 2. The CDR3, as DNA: TGTGCCTGGAGTCCGGGACTAGGCACAGATACGCAGTATTTT. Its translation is CAWSPGLGTDTQYF.

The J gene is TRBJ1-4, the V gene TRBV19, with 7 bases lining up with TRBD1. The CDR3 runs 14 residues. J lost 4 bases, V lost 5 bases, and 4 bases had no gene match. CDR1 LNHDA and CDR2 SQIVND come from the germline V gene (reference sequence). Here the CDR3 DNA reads TGTGCCAGTAGTGTGGGACAGTTTAATGAAAAACTGTTTTTT. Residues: CASSVGQFNEKLFF.

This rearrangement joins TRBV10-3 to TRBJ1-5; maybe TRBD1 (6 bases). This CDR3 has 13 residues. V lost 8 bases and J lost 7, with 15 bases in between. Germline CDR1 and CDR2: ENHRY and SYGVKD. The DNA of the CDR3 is TGTGCCATCCGGGGGGGGGCTGGGCAGCCCCAGCATTTT. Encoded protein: CAIRGGAGQPQHF.

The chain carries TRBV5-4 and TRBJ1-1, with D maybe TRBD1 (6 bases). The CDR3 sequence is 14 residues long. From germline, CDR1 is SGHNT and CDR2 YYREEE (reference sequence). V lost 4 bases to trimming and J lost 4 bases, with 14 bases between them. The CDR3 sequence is CASSLGEGGTEAFF. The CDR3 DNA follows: TGTGCCAGCAGCCTGGGGGAGGGGGGCACTGAAGCTTTCTTT.

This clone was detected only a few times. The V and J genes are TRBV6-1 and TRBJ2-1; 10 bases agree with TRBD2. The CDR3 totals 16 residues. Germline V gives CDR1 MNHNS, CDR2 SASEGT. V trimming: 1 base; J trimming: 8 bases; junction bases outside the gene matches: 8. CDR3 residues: CASSEGAGGPRDEQFF. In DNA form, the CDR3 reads TGTGCCAGCAGTGAAGGAGCGGGGGGGCCTCGCGATGAGCAGTTCTTC.

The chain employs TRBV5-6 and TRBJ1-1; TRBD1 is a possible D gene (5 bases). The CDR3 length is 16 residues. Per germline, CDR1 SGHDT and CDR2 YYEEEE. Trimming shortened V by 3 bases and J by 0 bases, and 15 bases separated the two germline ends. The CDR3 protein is CASSSRRERMNTEAFF. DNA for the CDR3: TGTGCCAGCAGCTCCCGCAGGGAAAGGATGAACACTGAAGCTTTCTTT.

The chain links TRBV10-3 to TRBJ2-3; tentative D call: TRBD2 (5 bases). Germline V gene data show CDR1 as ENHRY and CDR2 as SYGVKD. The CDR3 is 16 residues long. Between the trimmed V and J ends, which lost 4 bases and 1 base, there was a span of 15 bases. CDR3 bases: TGTGCCATCAGTGCGCCTGAGGGCGCGGGCACAGATACGCAGTATTTT. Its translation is CAISAPEGAGTDTQYF.

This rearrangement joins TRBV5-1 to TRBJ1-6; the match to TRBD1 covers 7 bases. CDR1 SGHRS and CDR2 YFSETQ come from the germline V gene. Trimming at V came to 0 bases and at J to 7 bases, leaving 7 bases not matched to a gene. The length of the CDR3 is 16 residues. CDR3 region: CASSLGRPGGNSPLHF. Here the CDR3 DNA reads TGCGCCAGCAGCTTGGGTAGGCCAGGGGGAAATTCACCCCTCCACTTT.

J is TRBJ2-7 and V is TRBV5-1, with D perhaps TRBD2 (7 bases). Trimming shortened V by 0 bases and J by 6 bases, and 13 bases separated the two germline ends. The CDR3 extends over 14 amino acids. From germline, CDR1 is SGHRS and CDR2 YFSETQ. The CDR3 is CASSLERDMSEQYF. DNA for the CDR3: TGCGCCAGCAGCTTGGAGCGGGACATGTCCGAGCAGTACTTC.

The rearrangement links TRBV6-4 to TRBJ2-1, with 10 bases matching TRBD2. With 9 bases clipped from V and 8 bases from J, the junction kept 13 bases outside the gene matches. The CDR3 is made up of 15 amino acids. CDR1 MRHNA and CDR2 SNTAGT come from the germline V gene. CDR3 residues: CASAVRGLAMDEQFF. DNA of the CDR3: TGTGCCAGTGCCGTTCGGGGACTAGCGATGGATGAGCAGTTCTTC.

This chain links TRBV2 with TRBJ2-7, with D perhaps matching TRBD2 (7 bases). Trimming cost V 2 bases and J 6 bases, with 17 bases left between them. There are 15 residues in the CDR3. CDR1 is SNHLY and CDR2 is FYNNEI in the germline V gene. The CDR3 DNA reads TGTGCCAGCAGTGAAAACGGGGGGCGTTTACTCGAGCAGTACTTC. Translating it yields CASSENGGRLLEQYF.

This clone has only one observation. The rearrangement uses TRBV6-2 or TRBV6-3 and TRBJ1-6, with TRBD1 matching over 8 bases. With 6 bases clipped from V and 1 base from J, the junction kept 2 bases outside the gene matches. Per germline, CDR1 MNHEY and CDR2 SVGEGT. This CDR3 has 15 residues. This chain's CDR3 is CASSRTGSYNSPLHF. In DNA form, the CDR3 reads TGTGCCAGCAGCCGGACAGGGTCCTATAATTCACCCCTCCACTTT.

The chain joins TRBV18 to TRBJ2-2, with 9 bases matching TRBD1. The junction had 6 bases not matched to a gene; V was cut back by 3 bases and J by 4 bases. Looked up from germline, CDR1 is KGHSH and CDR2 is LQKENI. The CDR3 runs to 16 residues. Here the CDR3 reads CASSPRGTGITGELFF. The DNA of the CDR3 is TGTGCCAGCTCACCGCGGGGGACAGGGATCACCGGGGAGCTGTTTTTT.

The CDR3 loop reads CASSLELDKDTQYF. CDR3 bases: TGCGCCAGCAGCTTGGAGTTAGATAAAGATACGCAGTATTTT. The chain couples TRBV5-1 to TRBJ2-3; D unclear. CDR1 is SGHRS and CDR2 is YFSETQ in the germline V gene. With 0 bases removed from V and 5 bases from J, the gap between germline ends came to 10 bases. The CDR3 sequence is 14 residues long.

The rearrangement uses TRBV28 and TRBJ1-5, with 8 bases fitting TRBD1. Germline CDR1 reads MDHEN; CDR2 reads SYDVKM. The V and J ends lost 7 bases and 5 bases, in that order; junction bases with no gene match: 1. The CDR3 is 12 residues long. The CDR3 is CASIQGDQPQHF. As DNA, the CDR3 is TGTGCCAGCATACAGGGGGATCAGCCCCAGCATTTT. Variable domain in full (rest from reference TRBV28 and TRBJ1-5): DVKVTQSSRYLVKRTGEKVFLECVQDMDHENMFWYRQDPGLGLRLIYFSYDVKMKEKGDIPEGYSVSREKKERFSLILESASTNQTSMYLCASIQGDQPQHFGDGTRLSIL.

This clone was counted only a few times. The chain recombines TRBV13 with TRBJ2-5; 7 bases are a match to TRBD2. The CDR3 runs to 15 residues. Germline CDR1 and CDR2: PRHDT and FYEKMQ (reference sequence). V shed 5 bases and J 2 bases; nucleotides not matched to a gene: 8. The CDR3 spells CASSTRAGTQETQYF. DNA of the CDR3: TGTGCCAGCAGCACCCGAGCGGGGACTCAAGAGACCCAGTACTTC. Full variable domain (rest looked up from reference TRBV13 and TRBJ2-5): AAGVIQSPRHLIKEKRETATLKCYPIPRHDTVYWYQQGPGQDPQFLISFYEKMQSDKGSIPDRFSAQQFSDYHSELNMSSLELGDSALYFCASSTRAGTQETQYFGPGTRLLVL.

The CDR3 sequence: CASSLASERSTEAFF. DNA of the CDR3: TGTGCCAGCAGCTTAGCTTCGGAAAGGAGCACTGAAGCTTTCTTT. The chain joins TRBV7-2 to TRBJ1-1; D gene unclear. V was cut by 0 bases and J by 4 bases, with 12 bases left in between. The germline V gene has CDR1 SGHTA and CDR2 FQGNSA. CDR3 length: 15 amino acids.

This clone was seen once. Written as DNA, the CDR3 is TGTGCCAGCAGCCGGGGACAGGTTTTAGCAGATACGCAGTATTTT. Translating it yields CASSRGQVLADTQYF. The chain couples TRBV5-4 to TRBJ2-3, with 8 bases lining up with TRBD1. CDR3 length: 15 amino acids. From germline, CDR1 is SGHNT and CDR2 YYREEE (reference sequence). V gave up 4 bases and J gave up 4 bases; unmatched junction bases: 8.

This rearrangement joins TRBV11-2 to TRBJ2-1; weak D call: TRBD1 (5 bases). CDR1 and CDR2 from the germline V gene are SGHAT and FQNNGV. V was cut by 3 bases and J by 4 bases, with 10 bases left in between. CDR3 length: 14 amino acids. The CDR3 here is CASSLGQGYNEQFF. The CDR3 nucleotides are TGTGCCAGCAGCTTGGGGCAGGGATACAATGAGCAGTTCTTC.

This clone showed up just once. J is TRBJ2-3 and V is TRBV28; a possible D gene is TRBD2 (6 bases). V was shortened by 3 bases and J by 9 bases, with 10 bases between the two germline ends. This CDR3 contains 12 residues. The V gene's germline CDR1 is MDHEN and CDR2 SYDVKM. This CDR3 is CASSFGDFTQYF. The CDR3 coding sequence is TGTGCCAGCAGTTTTGGGGACTTCACGCAGTATTTT.

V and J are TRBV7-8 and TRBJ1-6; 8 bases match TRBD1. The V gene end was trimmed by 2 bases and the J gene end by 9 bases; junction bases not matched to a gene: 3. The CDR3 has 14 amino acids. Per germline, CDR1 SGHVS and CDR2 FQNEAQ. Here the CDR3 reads CASSLQGAASPLHF. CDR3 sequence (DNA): TGTGCCAGCAGCTTACAGGGGGCTGCTTCACCCCTCCACTTT.

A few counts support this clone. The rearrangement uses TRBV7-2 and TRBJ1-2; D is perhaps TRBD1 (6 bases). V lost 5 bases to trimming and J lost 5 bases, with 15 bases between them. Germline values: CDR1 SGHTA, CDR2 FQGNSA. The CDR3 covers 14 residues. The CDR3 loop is CASSPSGARYGYTF. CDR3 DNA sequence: TGTGCCAGCAGCCCCTCAGGGGCCAGATATGGCTACACCTTC.